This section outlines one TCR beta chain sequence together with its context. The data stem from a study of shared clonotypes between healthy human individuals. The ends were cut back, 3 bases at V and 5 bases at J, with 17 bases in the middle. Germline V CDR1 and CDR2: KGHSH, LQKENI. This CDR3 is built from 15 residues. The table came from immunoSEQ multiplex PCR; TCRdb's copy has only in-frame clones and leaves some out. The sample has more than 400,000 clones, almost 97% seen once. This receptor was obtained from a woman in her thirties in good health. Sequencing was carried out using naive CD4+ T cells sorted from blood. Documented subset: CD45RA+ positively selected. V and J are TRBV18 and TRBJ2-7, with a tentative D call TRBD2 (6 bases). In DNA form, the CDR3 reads TGTGCCAGCTCACCGCGGGCATCGGGGACTGACGAGCAGTACTTC. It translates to CASSPRASGTDEQYF. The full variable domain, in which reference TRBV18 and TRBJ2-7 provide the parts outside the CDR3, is NAGVMQNPRHLVRRRGQEARLRCSPMKGHSHVYWYRQLPEEGLKFMVYLQKENIIDESGMPKERFSAEFPKEGPSILRIQQVVRGDSAAYFCASSPRASGTDEQYFGPGTRLTVT.